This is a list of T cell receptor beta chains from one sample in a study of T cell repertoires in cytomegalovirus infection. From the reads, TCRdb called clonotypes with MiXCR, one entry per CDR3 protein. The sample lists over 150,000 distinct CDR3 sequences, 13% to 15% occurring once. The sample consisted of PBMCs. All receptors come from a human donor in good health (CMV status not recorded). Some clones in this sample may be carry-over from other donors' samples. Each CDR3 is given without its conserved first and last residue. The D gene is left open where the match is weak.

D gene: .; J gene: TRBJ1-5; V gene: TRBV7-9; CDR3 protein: ASRNSNQPQH
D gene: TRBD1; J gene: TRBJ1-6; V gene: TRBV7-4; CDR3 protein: ASSLGPSGGGSPLH
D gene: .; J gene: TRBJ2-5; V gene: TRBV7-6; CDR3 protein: ASSLEGTIETQY
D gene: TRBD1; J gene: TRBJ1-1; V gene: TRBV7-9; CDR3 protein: ASSLRGQGDTEAF
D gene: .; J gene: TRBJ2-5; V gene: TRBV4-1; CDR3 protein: ASSLRVHQETQY
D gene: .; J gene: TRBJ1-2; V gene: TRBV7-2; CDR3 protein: ASSPRWVPNYGYT
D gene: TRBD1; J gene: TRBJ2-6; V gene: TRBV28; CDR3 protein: ASSQHRGAPSGANVLT
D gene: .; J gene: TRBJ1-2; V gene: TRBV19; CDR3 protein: ASRPRRAGGYT
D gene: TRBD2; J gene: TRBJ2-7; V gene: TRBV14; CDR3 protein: ASSQVAGVLVYEQY
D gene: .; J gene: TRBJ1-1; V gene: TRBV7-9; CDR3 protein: ASSSRGGTEAF
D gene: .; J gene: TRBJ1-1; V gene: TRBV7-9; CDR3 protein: ASSKKAEPEAF
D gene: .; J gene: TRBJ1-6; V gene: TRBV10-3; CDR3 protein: AIRGRDNSDSPLH
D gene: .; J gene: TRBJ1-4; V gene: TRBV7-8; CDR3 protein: ASSPGDFEKLF
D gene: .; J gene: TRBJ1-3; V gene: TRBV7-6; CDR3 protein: ASSLAGGRPSGNTIY
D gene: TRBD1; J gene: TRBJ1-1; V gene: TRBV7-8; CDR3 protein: ASSLAARQGAINTEAF
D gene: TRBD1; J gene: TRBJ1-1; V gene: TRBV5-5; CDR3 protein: ASSTRTGGLNTEAF
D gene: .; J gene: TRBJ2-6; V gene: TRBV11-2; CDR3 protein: ASSLATGTMAGANVLT
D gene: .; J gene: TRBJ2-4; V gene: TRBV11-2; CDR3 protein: ASSLQQWGNIQY
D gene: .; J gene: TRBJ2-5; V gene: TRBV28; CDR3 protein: ASSFPSGTGETQY
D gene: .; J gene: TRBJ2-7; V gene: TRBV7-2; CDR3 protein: ASSFVGVEQY
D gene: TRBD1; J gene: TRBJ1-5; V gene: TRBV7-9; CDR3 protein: ASSPPGTGGVQPQH
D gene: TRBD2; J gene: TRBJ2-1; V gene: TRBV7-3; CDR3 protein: ASSSSTSGNDEQF
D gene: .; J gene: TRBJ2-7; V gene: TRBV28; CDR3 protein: ASSNYEQY
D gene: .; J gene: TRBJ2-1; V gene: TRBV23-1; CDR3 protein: ASTQRGSDRFYNEQF
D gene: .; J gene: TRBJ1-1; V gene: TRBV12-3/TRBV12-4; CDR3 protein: ASSPTGGRAEAF
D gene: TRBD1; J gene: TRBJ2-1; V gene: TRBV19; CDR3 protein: ASTRTGAGNEQF